Sequencing of this T cell receptor (beta chain) was carried out in a study of blood T cell repertoires in COVID-19. About the study: The United States, Italy and Spain were the sources of the acute and convalescent COVID-19 samples. Sample material is recorded as cDNA or gDNA derived from T cells, B-cell-depleted T cells, or PBMCs.

The CDR3 length is 13 residues. The V end was cut by 5 bases, the J end by 1 base, with 8 bases between. The germline CDR1 and CDR2 sequences are SGHVS and FQNEAQ. One Seattle source followed patients from active infection through their disease course. As processed by the authors: Quantification of nucleated cells was approximated via reference gene primer amplification. Libraries were prepared by immunoSEQ multiplex PCR; TCRdb keeps only in-frame clonotypes and omits some of them. The V and J calls and clone size were taken over from that table, and D and trimming were inferred from the DNA. The repertoire holds approximately 230,000 clones, with approximately 88% as singletons.

The receptor was isolated from a woman aged 25-40 years with COVID-19, enrolled during active disease. The sequencing input was peripheral blood. This chain links TRBV7-8 with TRBJ1-1, with D uncertain. CDR3: CASSNIPNTEAFF. The CDR3 coding sequence is TGTGCCAGCAGCAACATCCCGAACACTGAAGCTTTCTTT.